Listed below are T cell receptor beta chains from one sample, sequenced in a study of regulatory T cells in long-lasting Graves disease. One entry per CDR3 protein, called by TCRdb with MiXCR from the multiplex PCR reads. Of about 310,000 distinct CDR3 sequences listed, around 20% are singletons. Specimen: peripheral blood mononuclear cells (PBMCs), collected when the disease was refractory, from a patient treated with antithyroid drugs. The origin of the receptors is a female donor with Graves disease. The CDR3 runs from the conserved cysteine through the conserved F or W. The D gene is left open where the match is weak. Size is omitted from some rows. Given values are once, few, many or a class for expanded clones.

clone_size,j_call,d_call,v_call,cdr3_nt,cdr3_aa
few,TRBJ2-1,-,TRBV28,TGTGCCAGCAGCTTTCCCACTTCCCCTAATGAGCAGTTCTTC,CASSFPTSPNEQFF
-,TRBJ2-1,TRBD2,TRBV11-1,TGTGCCAGCAGCCCGCCTAGGGATAGCGGGAGAAGCAATGAGCAGTTCTTC,CASSPPRDSGRSNEQFF
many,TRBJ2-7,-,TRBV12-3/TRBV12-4,TGTGCCAGCAGTTTGAGCCTGATGGCCTACGAGCAGTACTTC,CASSLSLMAYEQYF
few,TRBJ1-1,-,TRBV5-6,TGTGCCAGCAGCTTGTTGCCTACCAACACTGAAGCTTTCTTT,CASSLLPTNTEAFF
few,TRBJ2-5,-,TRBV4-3,TGCGCCAGCAGCCAGGGATGGGGGACCGCGGGGGAGACCCAGTACTTC,CASSQGWGTAGETQYF
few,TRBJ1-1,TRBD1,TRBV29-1,TGCAGCGTGACAGGGTCGGGTGAAGCTTTCTTT,CSVTGSGEAFF
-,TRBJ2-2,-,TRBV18,TGTGCCAGCTCACCACCGGGCGGCCCCGCGAACACCGGGGAGCTGTTTTTT,CASSPPGGPANTGELFF
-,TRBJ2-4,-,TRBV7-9,TGTGCCAGCAGCCCAAGCGCAGGGACAAACATTCAGTACTTC,CASSPSAGTNIQYF
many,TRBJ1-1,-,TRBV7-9,TGTGCCAGCAGCCCGTCGGGTATGGGCCTATCCCCCCGTGAAGCTTTCTTT,CASSPSGMGLSPREAFF
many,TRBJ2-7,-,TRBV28,TGTGCCAGCAGTTTATCTCGCGAGCAGTACTTC,CASSLSREQYF
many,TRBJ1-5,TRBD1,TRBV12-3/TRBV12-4,TGTGCCAGCAGTTTAGTTGTAGGGGGCGCGGATCAGCCCCAGCATTTT,CASSLVVGGADQPQHF
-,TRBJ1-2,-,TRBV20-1,TGCAGTGCTAGAGTGAGGGAGAATGGATATGGCTACACCTTC,CSARVRENGYGYTF
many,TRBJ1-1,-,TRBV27,TGTGCCAGCAGTTTCTCGACAGGAGTGACTGAAGCTTTCTTT,CASSFSTGVTEAFF
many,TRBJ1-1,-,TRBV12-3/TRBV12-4,TGTGCCAGCACTAACGGGCCTGAAGCTTTCTTT,CASTNGPEAFF
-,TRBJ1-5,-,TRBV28,TGTGCCAGCAGCTCCAAGGGGCTAGCCAATCAGCCCCAGCATTTT,CASSSKGLANQPQHF
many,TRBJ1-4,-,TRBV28,TGTGCCAGCAGTTCCTTCAGATCGACAGCAACTAATGAAAAACTGTTTTTT,CASSSFRSTATNEKLFF
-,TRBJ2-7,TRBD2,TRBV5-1,TGCGCCAGCAGCTTGATTCTAGCGGGAGACGAGCAGTACTTC,CASSLILAGDEQYF
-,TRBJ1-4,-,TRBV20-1,TGCAGTGCCTCCGGGCCCCCAGGGGTTGAAAAACTGTTTTTT,CSASGPPGVEKLFF
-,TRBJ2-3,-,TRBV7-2,TGTGCCAGCAGCTTAGTAGGGGTTGATACGCAGTATTTT,CASSLVGVDTQYF
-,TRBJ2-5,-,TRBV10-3,TGTGCCATCAGCAAGGACCAAGAGACCCAGTACTTC,CAISKDQETQYF
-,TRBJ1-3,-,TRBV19,TGTGCCAGTAGCCCAACCCCCTTGACTCTCCGCTCTGGAAACACCATATATTTT,CASSPTPLTLRSGNTIYF
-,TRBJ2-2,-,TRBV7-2,TGTGCCAGCAGCCACAGTAGCGGGGAGCTGTTTTTT,CASSHSSGELFF
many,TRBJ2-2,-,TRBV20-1,TGCAGTGCTAGGGAGGGCCCTGAGAACACCGGGGAGCTGTTTTTT,CSAREGPENTGELFF
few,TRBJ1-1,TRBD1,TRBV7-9,TGTGCCAGCAGCTTCGGGGACAGGGGATCCAACACTGAAGCTTTCTTT,CASSFGDRGSNTEAFF
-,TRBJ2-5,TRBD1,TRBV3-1,TGTGCCAGCAGCCAACGTCCGACAGGGCAAGAGGCCCAGTACTTC,CASSQRPTGQEAQYF
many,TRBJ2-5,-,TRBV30,TGTGCCTGGAGTGTACTCGGGGAGACCCAGTACTTC,CAWSVLGETQYF
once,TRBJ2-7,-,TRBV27,TGTGCCAGCAGTACCGACAGCTCCTACGAGCAGTACTTC,CASSTDSSYEQYF